This T cell receptor (beta chain) derives from a study of CD8 T cells in ankylosing spondylitis. Overall study findings and caveats: Blood of patients with ankylosing spondylitis appeared to be characterized by a TCR beta motif of eight highly homologous variants. Disease-linked clones reportedly showed significant enrichment in matched ankylosing spondylitis synovial fluid. Earlier literature documents some of the motif variants in reactive arthritis synovial fluid and blood.

Library preparation for TCR beta used quantitative 5'-RACE with molecular barcodes. MiXCR, run by TCRdb on the 5' RACE reads, gives a single entry per CDR3 protein. Of about 300,000 distinct CDR3 sequences listed, under 14% are singletons. V lost 1 base to trimming and J lost 2 bases; unmatched junction nucleotides: 6. The CDR3 runs to 16 residues. About this clonotype itself: Antigen: not known.

The V call is TRBV12-3 or TRBV12-4, the J call TRBJ2-7; TRBD2 matches at 9 bases. Sequencing input: blood, either unsorted or a sorted T cell fraction (not recorded which). The sequence was obtained from a female donor with ankylosing spondylitis or in good health (not recorded which). The CDR3, as DNA: TGTGCCAGCAGTTTAGGGGGGGCTAGCGGGGCCTACGAGCAGTACTTC. The encoded protein is CASSLGGASGAYEQYF.